The next 20 T cell receptor beta chains were all read from a single sample in a study of blood T cells in healthy people across ages. The second PCR ran roughly 7 to 11 cycles with a sample-barcoded 5' primer and J-beta primers. Each CDR3 protein gets one entry after TCRdb re-called the 5' RACE reads with MiXCR. The data hold approximately 800,000 distinct CDR3 sequences, with 20% to 30% observed a single time. These records were also assigned to another study, of T cells of mothers and their children.

Sequenced sample: blood. The source of these receptors is a boy aged 5-17 years in good health.

The V and J genes are TRBV6-1 and TRBJ2-2; perhaps TRBD2 as D (5 bases). V shed 8 bases and J shed 4 bases, with 11 bases lying between them. From germline, CDR1 is MNHNS and CDR2 SASEGT. The length of the CDR3 is 13 residues. CDR3 sequence: CASVPRGTGELFF. The DNA of the CDR3 is TGTGCCAGCGTGCCTCGGGGCACCGGGGAGCTGTTTTTT.

This clonotype showed up just a few times. V usage is TRBV2 and J usage is TRBJ2-5; 8 nucleotides line up with TRBD1. The J call may be wrong; the DNA end is better matched by TRBJ2-7. The V gene's germline CDR1 is SNHLY and CDR2 FYNNEI. CDR3 length: 15 residues. The CDR3 sequence is CASSERAGGKYEQYF. In DNA, the CDR3 is TGTGCCAGCAGTGAAAGGGCAGGGGGCAAGTACGAGCAGTACTTC.

The V gene is TRBV6-4, the J gene TRBJ2-7; D uncertain. V was clipped by 0 bases and J by 2 bases, with 17 bases between them. CDR3 size: 17 residues. Per germline, CDR1 MRHNA and CDR2 SNTAGT. CDR3 DNA sequence: TGTGCCAGCAGTGACTCGATATTGGCTCGGCGGCCCTACGAGCAGTACTTC. Amino acid sequence: CASSDSILARRPYEQYF.

The rearrangement joins TRBV5-5 to TRBJ2-5, with D uncertain. The CDR3 runs to 12 residues. CDR1 and CDR2 (germline): SGHKS, YYEKEE (reference sequence). The V end lost 4 bases, the J end lost 5 bases, and 9 bases lay between the germline ends. As DNA, the CDR3 is TGTGCCAGCAGCCGAACCGACGAGACCCAGTACTTC. Translating it yields CASSRTDETQYF.

The gene calls are TRBV5-1 and TRBJ2-1, with 8 bases that match TRBD2. Germline V gives CDR1 SGHRS, CDR2 YFSETQ. This CDR3 has 15 residues. V shed 0 bases, J shed 5 bases, and the junction held 4 bases outside the gene matches. The CDR3 protein is CASSLVAGSNNEQFF. The CDR3 nucleotides are TGCGCCAGCAGCTTGGTAGCGGGGAGTAACAATGAGCAGTTCTTC.

This chain joins TRBV29-1 and TRBJ1-4; 7 bases are a match to TRBD1. This CDR3 is 13 amino acids long. Germline CDR1 is SQVTM and CDR2 is ANQGSEA. V dropped 6 bases and J dropped 5; count of bases not matched to a gene: 6. CDR3 DNA: TGCAGCGTCGTCGACAGGGAGAATGAAAAACTGTTTTTT. It specifies CSVVDRENEKLFF.

The chain employs TRBV5-1 and TRBJ2-1; 7 bases match TRBD2. The ends lost 4 bases at V and 4 bases at J; junction bases unmatched: 8. CDR1 is SGHRS, CDR2 YFSETQ, per germline. CDR3 length equals 15 residues. This chain's CDR3 is CASSPGVAGYNEQFF. The DNA of the CDR3 is TGCGCCAGCAGCCCGGGAGTAGCGGGTTACAATGAGCAGTTCTTC.

The chain has TRBV5-1 and TRBJ2-1; 9 bases map to TRBD2. V lost 0 bases to trimming and J lost 2 bases; unmatched junction nucleotides: 3. Germline V lookup: CDR1 SGHRS, CDR2 YFSETQ. This CDR3 region has 16 residues. CDR3 loop: CASSLVAGVPYNEQFF. In DNA form, the CDR3 reads TGCGCCAGCAGCTTGGTAGCGGGGGTTCCCTACAATGAGCAGTTCTTC.

In its sample, this clonotype was seen a few times. The chain links TRBV21-1 to TRBJ2-5. TRBV21-1 is marked as a pseudogene. This CDR3 is 11 amino acids long. CDR3 amino acids: CASTNPETQYF. For the CDR3, the DNA is TGTGCCAGCACTAACCCGGAGACCCAGTACTTC.

This clonotype was seen more than once but under ten times. The chain has TRBV4-2 and TRBJ2-5, with TRBD2 matching 12 bases. Germline V gives CDR1 LGHNA, CDR2 YNFKEQ. With 0 bases clipped from V and 5 bases from J, the junction kept 4 bases outside the gene matches. This CDR3 spans 16 amino acids. The CDR3 here is CASSQDPSGGAETQYF. CDR3 DNA sequence: TGTGCCAGCAGCCAAGATCCTAGCGGGGGGGCTGAGACCCAGTACTTC.

This clonotype was seen many times. V and J are TRBV18 and TRBJ2-3; TRBD2 is a possible D gene (5 bases). Germline V gives CDR1 KGHSH, CDR2 LQKENI. Trimming stripped 1 base from V and 1 base from J, with 9 bases between. The CDR3 spans 15 residues. The CDR3: CASSPQLGGTDTQYF. CDR3 in DNA: TGTGCCAGCTCACCACAACTAGGCGGCACAGATACGCAGTATTTT.

This rearrangement joins TRBV12-3 or TRBV12-4 to TRBJ2-6, with a possible D match to TRBD2 (6 bases). Trimming cost V 7 bases and J 4 bases, with 17 bases left between them. CDR3 length: 16 amino acids. The CDR3 region is CASTAWGTLGANVLTF. CDR3 nucleotide sequence: TGTGCCAGCACAGCGTGGGGGACTTTGGGGGCCAACGTCCTGACTTTC.

The chain couples TRBV5-1 to TRBJ2-5; 8 bases line up with TRBD1. Germline V lookup: CDR1 SGHRS, CDR2 YFSETQ. Unmatched junction bases numbered 6, after V lost 4 bases and J lost 1 base. The CDR3 contains 15 residues. This CDR3 is CASSGQGSSQETQYF. The CDR3 nucleotides read TGCGCCAGCAGCGGACAGGGATCGAGCCAAGAGACCCAGTACTTC.

The gene calls are TRBV6-5 and TRBJ2-5, with 8 bases lining up with TRBD1. Trimming took 5 bases from V and 10 from J; bases not matched to a gene: 9. CDR1 is MNHEY and CDR2 is SVGAGI in the germline V gene. The CDR3 is 13 residues long. The CDR3 DNA sequence: TGTGCCAGCAGTCCACAGGGGGTTGCGGTCCAGTACTTC. Protein product: CASSPQGVAVQYF.

The chain links TRBV20-1 to TRBJ2-3; D unclear. Germline V CDR1 and CDR2: DFQATT, SNEGSKA (reference sequence). CDR3 length: 11 residues. Trimming removed 6 bases from V and 9 bases from J, with 13 bases in between. The CDR3 sequence: CSAVILETQYF. Here the CDR3 DNA reads TGCAGTGCCGTCATTTTGGAGACGCAGTATTTT.

This clonotype was counted only a few times. At one end, the junction sequence differs from germline, possibly due to a read error. The J gene is TRBJ1-4, the V gene TRBV10-3; 9 nucleotides align to TRBD1. Germline V CDR1 and CDR2: ENHRY, SYGVKD. The CDR3 contains 15 residues. DNA of the CDR3: TGTGCCATCGGTGAATCCGGGACAGGGCGCGAAAAACTGTTTTTT. It specifies CAIGESGTGREKLFF.

The chain links TRBV6-5 to TRBJ2-5; TRBD1 matches at 9 bases. The last part of the DNA fits TRBJ2-7 better; the J call may be wrong. This CDR3 is 15 amino acids long. The germline V gene encodes CDR1 MNHEY and CDR2 SVGAGI. In DNA, the CDR3 is TGTGCCAGCAGTTACCTAAGACAGGGGGGAAACGAGCAGTACTTC. It yields the protein CASSYLRQGGNEQYF.

This clonotype has a handful of counts. This chain connects TRBV10-1 to TRBJ2-3; D is possibly TRBD2 (6 bases). CDR3 length: 13 amino acids. V dropped 3 bases and J dropped 8 bases, with 12 bases sitting between them. CDR1 and CDR2 from the germline V gene are WNHNN and SYGVQD (reference sequence). Here the CDR3 DNA reads TGCGCCAGCAGTGACGAACTAGCTCTTACGCAGTATTTT. Translation: CASSDELALTQYF.

This clonotype was recorded many times. The chain couples TRBV2 to TRBJ2-6, with D unresolved. The CDR3 sequence is 15 residues long. Looked up from germline, CDR1 is SNHLY and CDR2 is FYNNEI. V was trimmed by 11 bases and J by 3 bases, leaving 17 bases between them. The CDR3 reads CASSPYSSGANVLTF. In DNA, the CDR3 is TGTGCCTCCTCTCCTTATAGTAGTGGGGCCAACGTCCTGACTTTC.

V usage is TRBV6-6 and J usage is TRBJ2-7; 7 bases map to TRBD2. Germline CDR1 reads MNHNY; CDR2 reads SVGAGI (reference sequence). V shed 0 bases, J shed 12 bases, and the junction held 11 bases outside the gene matches. This CDR3 is built from 14 residues. CDR3 residues: CASSYSPGGSWLYF. CDR3 bases: TGTGCCAGCAGTTACTCTCCCGGGGGGAGCTGGCTGTACTTC.